This TCR beta chain derives from a study of TIL therapy for anti-PD-1-resistant metastatic lung cancer. Regarding the study as a whole: Many TIL product clones were absent from baseline tumor, suggesting clonal contraction.

Time point specified: pre-treatment sample, taken before nivolumab and TIL therapy. Most excised metastases sampled were pleural nodules or supraclavicular lymph nodes. This CDR3 spans 13 amino acids. Germline V CDR1 and CDR2: MNHEY, SMNVEV (reference sequence). Trimming took off 4 bases at V and 5 bases at J, with 9 bases between the two ends. Comments on this clone: Its antigen is undetermined.

This was the immunoSEQ v3 assay. Repertoires were generated with immunoSEQ multiplex PCR, while TCRdb's copy carries only in-frame clones and drops some. The sample consists of 45,000 to 50,000 clones, less than 75% of them appearing once. This chain connects TRBV27 to TRBJ2-1; D ambiguous. The material sequenced was tumor tissue, taken at baseline. This receptor was identified in a person aged 25-85 years with non-small cell lung cancer. The chain's CDR3 is CASSSRLNNEQFF. Here the CDR3 DNA reads TGTGCCAGCAGTTCAAGGTTAAACAATGAGCAGTTCTTC.